This TCR beta chain was profiled in a study of OX40 agonist ivuxolimab in advanced cancers. Study at large: An agonistic human IgG2 monoclonal antibody against OX40 (CD134) was given.

Individuals having autoimmune disease history or systemic immunosuppression were not enrolled. The investigators sampled blood at baseline, at cycle 4 day 1, and at cycle 7 day 1. General observations from the study: In the 0.1 to 3.0 mg/kg range, CD4+ and CD8+ blood T cells had expanded clonally by week 6.

This clone has a single count. What it binds is unknown. Produced via immunoSEQ multiplex PCR; TCRdb's table is partial and in-frame only. The sample consists of about 60,000 clones, about four fifths of them appearing once. The CDR3 covers 12 residues. Germline V gene sequence: CDR1 SGHKS, CDR2 YYEKEE (reference sequence). Unmatched junction bases numbered 1, after V lost 2 bases and J lost 6 bases. The input for sequencing was CD4+ or CD8+ T cells sorted from blood, taken in a trial of the OX40 agonist ivuxolimab. This TCR was sampled from an adult with an advanced solid tumor such as melanoma, head and neck, liver or kidney cancer. The V and J genes are TRBV5-5 and TRBJ2-7; 8 nucleotides agree with TRBD1. This CDR3 reads CASSLTGGEQYV. CDR3 coding DNA: TGTGCCAGCAGCTTAACAGGGGGCGAGCAGTACGTC.